The 6 T cell receptor beta chains below come from one sample, sequenced in a study of blood T cell repertoires in COVID-19. Assay used: immunoSEQ multiplex PCR; TCRdb lists only in-frame clones, some missing. There are 400,000 or so clones in the sample; roughly 89% occur only once, and 0.8% to 0.9% lies in the top ten. Sequencing input: peripheral blood. These receptors all stem from a man aged 18 to 29 with COVID-19, enrolled during active disease.

The rearrangement links TRBV7-2 to TRBJ2-3; D is unclear. Germline V gives CDR1 SGHTA, CDR2 FQGNSA. This CDR3 has 16 amino acids. V was shortened by 2 bases and J by 0 bases, with 12 bases between the two germline ends. The CDR3 here is CASSLLAVSSTDTQYF. CDR3 nucleotides: TGTGCCAGCAGCTTATTGGCCGTATCGAGCACAGATACGCAGTATTTT.

This chain uses TRBV19 with TRBJ2-5; TRBD1 matches 8 bases. Germline trimming cut 6 bases from V and 2 bases from J; bases unmatched to any gene: 11. CDR1 and CDR2 from the germline V gene are LNHDA and SQIVND (reference sequence). The CDR3 is 16 amino acids. The CDR3 DNA is TGTGCCAGTAGCAATCTTGACAGGGGACGACAAGAGACCCAGTACTTC. Protein product: CASSNLDRGRQETQYF.

V gene TRBV7-9 combines with J gene TRBJ2-2, with TRBD1 matching 10 bases. The V segment lost 5 bases and the J segment 5 bases; nucleotides outside the gene matches: 8. Looked up from germline, CDR1 is SEHNR and CDR2 is FQNEAQ (reference sequence). CDR3 length equals 16 residues. The CDR3 DNA sequence: TGTGCCAGCAGCCTTCCCAGGACAGGGGGGACCGGGGAGCTGTTTTTT. The encoded protein is CASSLPRTGGTGELFF.

V and J are TRBV5-1 and TRBJ1-1; 7 bases are shared with TRBD1. J lost 5 bases, V lost 0 bases, and 4 bases had no gene match. Germline lookup yields CDR1 SGHRS and CDR2 YFSETQ. The CDR3 has 14 amino acids. CDR3 bases: TGCGCCAGCAGCTTGGCAGGGGGAGTTACTGAAGCTTTCTTT. Protein: CASSLAGGVTEAFF.

The gene calls are TRBV13 and TRBJ2-7; the match to TRBD1 covers 9 bases. CDR1 and CDR2 from the germline V gene are PRHDT and FYEKMQ (reference sequence). CDR3 length equals 16 residues. V trimming: 1 base; J trimming: 1 base; junction bases outside the gene matches: 5. This chain's CDR3 is CASSLVFGQGSYEQYF. CDR3 nucleotide sequence: TGTGCCAGCAGCTTAGTTTTTGGACAGGGGTCCTACGAGCAGTACTTC.

The CDR3 nucleotides are TGTGCCAGCAGTCCGAACGACAGGGGACGTGGCTACACCTTC. Translation: CASSPNDRGRGYTF. The V and J genes are TRBV27 and TRBJ1-2; 8 bases agree with TRBD1. Germline CDR1 MNHEY, CDR2 SMNVEV (reference sequence). This CDR3 region has 14 residues. V shed 5 bases and J 7 bases; nucleotides not matched to a gene: 9.